Below, 10 T cell receptor beta chains from the same sample are listed, as sequenced in a study of T-cell reconstitution after alpha-beta-depleted transplantation in children (dated by TCRdb to between 2015 and 2016). Libraries came from PCR. These reads were obtained on an Illumina HiSeq 2500. To normalize quantification of the TCRbeta repertoire, the TCR libraries were built with molecular barcoding that relied on unique molecular identifiers. Clones were called with MiXCR by TCRdb after fastp trimmed the public reads at Q25, and only in-frame beta chains were retained. Entries that share a CDR3 protein sequence are merged under the most common genes and DNA. The sample includes about 540,000 distinct CDR3 sequences, with roughly 18% observed a single time. The ten biggest clones cover over 3% of the sample. Sequenced here: PBMCs from the stem cell graft donor, sampled from the stem cell graft. The origin of the receptors is a human donor who donated a stem cell graft to a child with acute lymphoblastic leukemia.

This clonotype showed up just a few times. The chain joins TRBV29-1 to TRBJ1-2; TRBD1 agrees at 9 bases. The CDR3 length is 12 residues. Germline V gives CDR1 SQVTM, CDR2 ANQGSEA. After removal of 6 bases from V and 7 bases from J, the junction contained 6 bases not matched to a gene. CDR3 residues: CSVAGTGSGYTF. The CDR3, as DNA: TGCAGCGTAGCCGGGACAGGGTCTGGCTACACCTTC.

This clonotype has only a few counts. This chain joins TRBV5-1 and TRBJ2-1, with a tentative D call TRBD1 (5 bases). The CDR3 is made up of 15 amino acids. The V gene lost 4 bases and the J gene lost 1 base, with 12 bases spanning the gap. The germline V gene has CDR1 SGHRS and CDR2 YFSETQ. CDR3 amino acids: CASSGAQGSYNEQFF. In DNA form, the CDR3 reads TGCGCCAGCAGCGGAGCGCAGGGATCCTACAATGAGCAGTTCTTC.

The chain joins TRBV20-1 to TRBJ2-1; TRBD2 agrees at 13 bases. In germline, CDR1 is DFQATT, CDR2 SNEGSKA (reference sequence). V shed 7 bases, J shed 0 bases, and the junction held 15 bases outside the gene matches. This CDR3 is built from 19 residues. CDR3 residues: CSVRVSLAGGYTSYNEQFF. In DNA form, the CDR3 reads TGCAGTGTCAGAGTTTCACTAGCGGGGGGGTATACCTCCTACAATGAGCAGTTCTTC.

This clonotype was seen once. The genes are TRBV5-1 and TRBJ2-2, with D perhaps matching TRBD1 or TRBD2 (5 bases each). The ends were cut back, 3 bases at V and 0 bases at J, with 15 bases in the middle. Germline CDR1 reads SGHRS; CDR2 reads YFSETQ. The CDR3 contains 17 residues. The DNA of the CDR3 is TGCGCCAGCAGCTATACTAGGGGCAGATCGAACACCGGGGAGCTGTTTTTT. This encodes CASSYTRGRSNTGELFF.

This chain uses TRBV25-1 with TRBJ2-5, with 7 bases matching TRBD2. J gave up 4 bases and V 0 bases, and 5 bases lay outside the gene matches. The CDR3 totals 15 residues. The germline V gene encodes CDR1 MGHDK and CDR2 SYGVNS. CDR3 amino acids: CASSEYGGRRETQYF. The CDR3 nucleotides read TGTGCCAGCAGTGAATACGGCGGGAGAAGAGAGACCCAGTACTTC. The complete variable domain, with remaining parts taken from reference TRBV25-1 and TRBJ2-5, reads EADIYQTPRYLVIGTGKKITLECSQTMGHDKMYWYQQDPGMELHLIHYSYGVNSTEKGDLSSESTVSRIRTEHFPLTLESARPSHTSQYLCASSEYGGRRETQYFGPGTRLLVL.

This sequence joins TRBV6-5 and TRBJ1-4; D remains unclear. The CDR3 is made up of 14 amino acids. The V end lost 0 bases, the J end lost 8 bases, and 10 bases lay between the germline ends. CDR1 is MNHEY and CDR2 is SVGAGI in the germline V gene. CDR3 bases: TGTGCCAGCAGTTACTCTAGCCTTAGGGAAAAACTGTTTTTT. Its protein is CASSYSSLREKLFF.

The chain is built from TRBV29-1 and TRBJ2-1; 7 bases are a match to TRBD2. Germline lookup yields CDR1 SQVTM and CDR2 ANQGSEA. With V trimmed by 7 bases and J by 3 bases, 9 bases remained unmatched. The CDR3 extends over 14 amino acids. In DNA, the CDR3 is TGCAGCGCAAGACTAGCTAGTGGCTACAATGAGCAGTTCTTC. Amino acids: CSARLASGYNEQFF.

This clonotype was found a few times. CDR3 amino acids: CASSFLLAGEETQYF. DNA for the CDR3: TGCGCCAGCAGCTTCCTACTAGCGGGAGAAGAGACCCAGTACTTC. This chain connects TRBV5-1 to TRBJ2-5; 11 positions match TRBD2. The V gene end was trimmed by 2 bases and the J gene end by 3 bases; junction bases not matched to a gene: 3. Per germline, CDR1 SGHRS and CDR2 YFSETQ. The CDR3 spans 15 residues.

This clonotype was seen a few times. This chain joins TRBV3-1 and TRBJ1-2, with D possibly being TRBD1 (5 bases). V lost 1 base and J lost 3, with 12 bases in between. Germline CDR1 is LGHDT and CDR2 is YNNKEL (reference sequence). The CDR3 totals 15 residues. The CDR3 sequence is CASSQVPRGDYGYTF. The CDR3 nucleotides read TGTGCCAGCAGCCAAGTACCACGGGGGGACTATGGCTACACCTTC.

This sequence joins TRBV20-1 and TRBJ2-7, with TRBD2 as a possible D gene (6 bases). The germline CDR1 and CDR2 sequences are DFQATT and SNEGSKA (reference sequence). Trimming left V 2 bases short and J 6 bases short, with 11 bases between. This CDR3 is built from 12 residues. The CDR3 DNA reads TGCAGTGCTAGAAATGGAGGGGTCGAGCAGTACTTC. This encodes CSARNGGVEQYF.